The 12 T cell receptor beta chains below were found in one sample sequenced in a study of TIL therapy for anti-PD-1-resistant metastatic lung cancer. This was the immunoSEQ v3 assay. The data were produced by immunoSEQ multiplex PCR, yet TCRdb's version contains in-frame clones alone and is incomplete. The sample holds about 52,000 clones, roughly 85% seen once. The time point denotes: pre-treatment sample, taken before nivolumab and TIL therapy. The sequenced sample was blood, obtained at baseline. These receptors were taken from a woman between 30 and 79 years old with non-small cell lung cancer.

J is TRBJ1-1 and V is TRBV19; D gene ambiguous. The CDR3 extends over 15 amino acids. CDR1 and CDR2 from the germline V gene are LNHDA and SQIVND (reference sequence). Between the trimmed V and J ends, which lost 5 bases and 0 bases, there was a span of 13 bases. The CDR3 spells CASSSRQKMNTEAFF. Written as DNA, the CDR3 is TGTGCCAGTAGTTCCCGACAAAAGATGAACACTGAAGCTTTCTTT. The complete variable domain, with remaining parts taken from reference TRBV19 and TRBJ1-1, reads DGGITQSPKYLFRKEGQNVTLSCEQNLNHDAMYWYRQDPGQGLRLIYYSQIVNDFQKGDIAEGYSVSREKKESFPLTVTSAQKNPTAFYLCASSSRQKMNTEAFFGQGTRLTVV.

This clone was seen only a few times. This rearrangement joins TRBV7-9 to TRBJ2-7; TRBD2 matches at 11 bases. The CDR3 length is 15 residues. V lost 4 bases and J lost 6; bases outside the gene matches: 8. Germline values: CDR1 SEHNR, CDR2 FQNEAQ (reference sequence). CDR3 sequence: CASSSSGTSGLEQYF. The CDR3 DNA reads TGTGCCAGCAGCTCTTCCGGGACTAGCGGTCTCGAGCAGTACTTC.

This chain connects TRBV6-1 to TRBJ1-5; no definite D call. There are 12 residues in the CDR3. Germline CDR1 reads MNHNS; CDR2 reads SASEGT. Trimming shortened V by 7 bases and J by 3 bases, and 7 bases separated the two germline ends. The CDR3 reads CASTRDNQPQHF. The CDR3 coding sequence is TGTGCCAGCACCAGAGACAATCAGCCCCAGCATTTT.

This clone was counted between two and nine times. The CDR3: CASSIGFGTEQFF. The CDR3 nucleotides read TGTGCCAGTAGTATTGGGTTTGGGACTGAGCAGTTCTTC. The rearrangement links TRBV19 to TRBJ2-1; D tentatively reads TRBD1 or TRBD2 (5 bases each). Trimming shortened V by 3 bases and J by 9 bases, and 12 bases separated the two germline ends. Germline V CDR1 and CDR2: LNHDA, SQIVND (reference sequence). There are 13 residues in the CDR3.

This rearrangement joins TRBV13 to TRBJ2-7; 12 bases agree with TRBD2. CDR3 size: 16 residues. Germline trimming cut 7 bases from V and 2 bases from J; bases unmatched to any gene: 9. The germline gives CDR1 PRHDT, CDR2 FYEKMQ (reference sequence). Written as DNA, the CDR3 is TGTGCCAGCACCCTCCGACTAGCGGGGGAGACCTACGAGCAGTACTTC. Protein sequence: CASTLRLAGETYEQYF.

The chain is built from TRBV19 and TRBJ1-2; a weak D match, TRBD1 (5 bases). Trimming left V 2 bases short and J 2 bases short, with 21 bases between. The CDR3 runs to 18 residues. Germline CDR1 is LNHDA and CDR2 is SQIVND (reference sequence). CDR3 bases: TGTGCCAGTAGTATACTCGGTCTAGATGCGGGACTAAACTATGGCTACACCTTC. It is translated as CASSILGLDAGLNYGYTF.

V and J are TRBV10-3 and TRBJ1-6; D unresolved. The V gene's germline CDR1 is ENHRY and CDR2 SYGVKD. The CDR3 is made up of 15 amino acids. Trimming took 6 bases from V and 7 from J, leaving 16 bases between them. CDR3 sequence (DNA): TGTGCCATCAGCGAGAGGAGTGGAATGAATTCACCCCTCCACTTT. Amino acid sequence: CAISERSGMNSPLHF.

The chain couples TRBV5-4 to TRBJ2-5; 7 bases agree with TRBD1. V trimming: 9 bases; J trimming: 1 base; junction bases outside the gene matches: 6. This CDR3 is built from 13 residues. Per germline, CDR1 SGHNT and CDR2 YYREEE (reference sequence). CDR3 DNA sequence: TGTGCCATCCAGGACAGGCCCCAAGAGACCCAGTACTTC. This encodes CAIQDRPQETQYF.

The chain is built from TRBV28 and TRBJ1-4; the D is unclear. The CDR3 runs to 14 residues. V lost 2 bases and J 8 bases, leaving 12 bases between the germline ends. The germline V gene encodes CDR1 MDHEN and CDR2 SYDVKM. CDR3 DNA sequence: TGTGCCAGCAGTTTACCCTCTCGGCCCGAAAAACTGTTTTTT. The encoded protein is CASSLPSRPEKLFF. The full variable domain, rest sourced from reference TRBV28 and TRBJ1-4, is DVKVTQSSRYLVKRTGEKVFLECVQDMDHENMFWYRQDPGLGLRLIYFSYDVKMKEKGDIPEGYSVSREKKERFSLILESASTNQTSMYLCASSLPSRPEKLFFGSGTQLSVL.

This chain uses TRBV4-1 with TRBJ2-7; 11 nucleotides match TRBD2. Germline CDR1 MGHRA, CDR2 YSYEKL. The CDR3 extends over 15 amino acids. Trimming took 5 bases from V and 7 from J; bases not matched to a gene: 10. DNA of the CDR3: TGCGCCAGCAGCGAGACTAGCGGGAAGTTTTGGGAGCAGTACTTC. Its protein product is CASSETSGKFWEQYF.

The J gene is TRBJ1-3, the V gene TRBV5-4; D is unclear. Trimming shortened V by 0 bases and J by 1 base, and 5 bases separated the two germline ends. Germline V lookup: CDR1 SGHNT, CDR2 YYREEE (reference sequence). This CDR3 has 14 amino acids. The CDR3 spells CASSLGSSGNTIYF. The CDR3 bases are TGTGCCAGCAGCTTGGGTAGTTCTGGAAACACCATATATTTT.

On this clone: The identical CDR3 is also encoded by other nucleotide sequences in the sample. The chain recombines TRBV9 with TRBJ2-7; 13 nucleotides match TRBD2. CDR1 and CDR2 from the germline V gene are SGDLS and YYNGEE. J was trimmed by 3 bases and V by 3 bases; bases with no gene match: 3. This CDR3 spans 15 amino acids. CDR3 sequence: CASSEGLAGDYEQYF. The CDR3 nucleotides are TGTGCCAGCAGCGAAGGACTAGCGGGGGACTACGAGCAGTACTTC.